This TCR beta chain came from a study of T-cell memory formation after mild COVID-19. The CDR3 sequence is 14 residues long. V trimming: 3 bases; J trimming: 0 bases; junction bases outside the gene matches: 2. CDR1 DFQATT and CDR2 SNEGSKA come from the germline V gene (reference sequence). Each CDR3 protein is one row after TCRdb ran MiXCR on the 5' RACE reads. The sample includes around 340,000 distinct CDR3 sequences, under 25% of them seen just once. Material for sequencing was PBMCs or a T cell subset sorted from them (not recorded which). This clonotype originated in an adult woman who had mild COVID-19 (a few samples of this study predate the infection). Cell type and time point are not known. This sequence joins TRBV20-1 and TRBJ2-1; 7 bases align to TRBD2. DNA of the CDR3: TGCAGTGCTAGCGGGGGGAGCTCCTACAATGAGCAGTTCTTC. It encodes CSASGGSSYNEQFF.